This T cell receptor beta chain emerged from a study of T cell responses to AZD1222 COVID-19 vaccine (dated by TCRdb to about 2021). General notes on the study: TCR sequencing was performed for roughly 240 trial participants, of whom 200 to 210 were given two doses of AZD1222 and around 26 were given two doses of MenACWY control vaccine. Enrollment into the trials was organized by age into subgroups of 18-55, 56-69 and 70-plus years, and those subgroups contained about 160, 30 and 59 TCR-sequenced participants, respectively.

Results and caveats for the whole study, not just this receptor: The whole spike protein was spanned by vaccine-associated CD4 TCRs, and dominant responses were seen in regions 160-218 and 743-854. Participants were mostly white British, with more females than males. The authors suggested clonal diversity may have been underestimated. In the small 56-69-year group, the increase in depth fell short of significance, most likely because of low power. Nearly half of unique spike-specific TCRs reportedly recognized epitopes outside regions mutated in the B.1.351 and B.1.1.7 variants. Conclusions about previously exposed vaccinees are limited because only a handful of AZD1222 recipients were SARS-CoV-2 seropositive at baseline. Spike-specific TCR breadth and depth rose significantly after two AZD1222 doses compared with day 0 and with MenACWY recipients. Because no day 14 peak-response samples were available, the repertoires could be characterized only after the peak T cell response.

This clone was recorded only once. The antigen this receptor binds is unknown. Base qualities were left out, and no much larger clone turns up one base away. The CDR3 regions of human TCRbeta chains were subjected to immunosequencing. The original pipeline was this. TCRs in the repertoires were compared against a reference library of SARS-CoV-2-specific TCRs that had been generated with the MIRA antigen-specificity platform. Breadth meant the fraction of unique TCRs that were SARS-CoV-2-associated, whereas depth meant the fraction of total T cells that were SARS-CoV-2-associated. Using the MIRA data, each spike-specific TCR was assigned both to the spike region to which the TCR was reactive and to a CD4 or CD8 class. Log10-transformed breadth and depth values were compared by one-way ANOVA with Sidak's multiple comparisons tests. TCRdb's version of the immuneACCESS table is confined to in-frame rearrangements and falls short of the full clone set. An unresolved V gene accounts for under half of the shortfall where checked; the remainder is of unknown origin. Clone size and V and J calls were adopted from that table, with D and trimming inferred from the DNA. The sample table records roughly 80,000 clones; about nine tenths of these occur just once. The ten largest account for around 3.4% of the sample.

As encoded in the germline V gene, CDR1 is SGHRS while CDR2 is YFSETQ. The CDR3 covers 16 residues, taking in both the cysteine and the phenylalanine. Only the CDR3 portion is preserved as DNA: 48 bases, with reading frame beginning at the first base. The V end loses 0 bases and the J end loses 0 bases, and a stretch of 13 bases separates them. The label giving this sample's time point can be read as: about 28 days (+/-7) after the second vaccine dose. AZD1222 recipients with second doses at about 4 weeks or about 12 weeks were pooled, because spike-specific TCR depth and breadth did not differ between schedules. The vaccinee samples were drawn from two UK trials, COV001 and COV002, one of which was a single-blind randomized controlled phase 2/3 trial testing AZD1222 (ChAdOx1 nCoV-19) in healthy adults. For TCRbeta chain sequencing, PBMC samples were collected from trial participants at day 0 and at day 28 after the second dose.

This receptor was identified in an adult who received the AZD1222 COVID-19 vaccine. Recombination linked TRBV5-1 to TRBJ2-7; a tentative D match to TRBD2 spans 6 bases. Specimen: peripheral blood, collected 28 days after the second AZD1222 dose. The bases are TGCGCCAGCAGCTTGGTGCCCGACGGGAGCTCCTACGAGCAGTACTTC. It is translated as CASSLVPDGSSYEQYF.